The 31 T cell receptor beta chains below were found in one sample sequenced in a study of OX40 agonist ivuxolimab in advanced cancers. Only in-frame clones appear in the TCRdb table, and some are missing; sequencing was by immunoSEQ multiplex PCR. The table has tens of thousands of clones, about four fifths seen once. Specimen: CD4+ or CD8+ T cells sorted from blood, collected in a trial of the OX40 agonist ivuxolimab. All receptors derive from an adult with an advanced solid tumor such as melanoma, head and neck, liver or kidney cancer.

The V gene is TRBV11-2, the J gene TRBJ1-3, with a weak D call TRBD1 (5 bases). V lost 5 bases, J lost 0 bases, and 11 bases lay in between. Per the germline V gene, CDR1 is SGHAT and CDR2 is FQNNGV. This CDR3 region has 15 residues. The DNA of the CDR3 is TGTGCCAGCAGCGTACAGGACTTCTCTGGAAACACCATATATTTT. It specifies CASSVQDFSGNTIYF.

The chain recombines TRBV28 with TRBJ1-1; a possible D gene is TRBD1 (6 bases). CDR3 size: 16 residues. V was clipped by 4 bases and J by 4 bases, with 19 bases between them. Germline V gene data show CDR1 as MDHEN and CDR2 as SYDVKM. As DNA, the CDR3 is TGTGCCAGCAGTTCCGGGACACCCGAGAAAAGCACTGAAGCTTTCTTT. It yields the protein CASSSGTPEKSTEAFF.

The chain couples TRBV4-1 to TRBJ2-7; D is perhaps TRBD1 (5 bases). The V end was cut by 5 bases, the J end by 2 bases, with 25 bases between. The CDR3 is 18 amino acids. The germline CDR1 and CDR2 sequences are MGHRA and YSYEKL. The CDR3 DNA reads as TGCGCCAGCAGCAAGGCCCCCAGGGAAGGGTTCTTTGCCTACGAGCAGTACTTC. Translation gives CASSKAPREGFFAYEQYF.

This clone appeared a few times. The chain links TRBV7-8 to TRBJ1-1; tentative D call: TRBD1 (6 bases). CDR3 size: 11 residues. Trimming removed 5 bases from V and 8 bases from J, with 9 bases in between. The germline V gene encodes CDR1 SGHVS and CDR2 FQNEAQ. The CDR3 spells CASSQGWEAFF. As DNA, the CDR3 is TGTGCCAGCAGCCAGGGGTGGGAAGCTTTCTTT.

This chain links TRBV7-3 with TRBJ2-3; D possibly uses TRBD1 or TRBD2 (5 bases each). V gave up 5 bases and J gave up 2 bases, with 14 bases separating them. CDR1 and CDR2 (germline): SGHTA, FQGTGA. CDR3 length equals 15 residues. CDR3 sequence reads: CASSPRGVPTDTQYF. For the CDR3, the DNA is TGTGCCAGCAGCCCAAGGGGAGTCCCCACAGATACGCAGTATTTT.

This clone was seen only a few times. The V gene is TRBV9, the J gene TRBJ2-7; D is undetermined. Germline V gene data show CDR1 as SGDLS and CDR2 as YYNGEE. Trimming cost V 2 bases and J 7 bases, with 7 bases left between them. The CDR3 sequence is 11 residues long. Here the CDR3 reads CASSVNKEQYF. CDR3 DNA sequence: TGTGCCAGCAGCGTCAACAAAGAGCAGTACTTC.

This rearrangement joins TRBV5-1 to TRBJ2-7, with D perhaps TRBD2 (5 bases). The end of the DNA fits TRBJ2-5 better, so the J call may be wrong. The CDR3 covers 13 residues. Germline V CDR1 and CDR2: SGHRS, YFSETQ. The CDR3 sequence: CASSGGFQETQYF. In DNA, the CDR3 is TGCGCCAGCAGCGGCGGGTTCCAAGAGACCCAGTACTTC.

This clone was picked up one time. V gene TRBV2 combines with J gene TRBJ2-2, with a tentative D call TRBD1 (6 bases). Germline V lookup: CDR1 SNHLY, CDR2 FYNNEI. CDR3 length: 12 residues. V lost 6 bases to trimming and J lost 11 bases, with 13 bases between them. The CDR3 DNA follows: TGTGCCAGCAGCGCGGACAGCGGCGAGCTGTTTTTT. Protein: CASSADSGELFF. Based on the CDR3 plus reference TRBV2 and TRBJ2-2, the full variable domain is EPEVTQTPSHQVTQMGQEVILRCVPISNHLYFYWYRQILGQKVEFLVSFYNNEISEKSEIFDDQFSVERPDGSNFTLKIRSTKLEDSAMYFCASSADSGELFFGEGSRLTVL.

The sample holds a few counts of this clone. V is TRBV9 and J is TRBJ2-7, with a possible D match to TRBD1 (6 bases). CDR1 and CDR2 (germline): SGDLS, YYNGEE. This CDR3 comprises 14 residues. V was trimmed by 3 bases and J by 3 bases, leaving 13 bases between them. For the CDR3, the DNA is TGTGCCAGCAGCGCCACAGGGATCGGCTACGAGCAGTACTTC. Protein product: CASSATGIGYEQYF.

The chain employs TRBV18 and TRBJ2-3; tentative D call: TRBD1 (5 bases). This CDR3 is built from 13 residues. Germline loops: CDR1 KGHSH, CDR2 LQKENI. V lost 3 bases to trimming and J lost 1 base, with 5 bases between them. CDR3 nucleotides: TGTGCCAGCTCACCCAGGGGCACAGATACGCAGTATTTT. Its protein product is CASSPRGTDTQYF.

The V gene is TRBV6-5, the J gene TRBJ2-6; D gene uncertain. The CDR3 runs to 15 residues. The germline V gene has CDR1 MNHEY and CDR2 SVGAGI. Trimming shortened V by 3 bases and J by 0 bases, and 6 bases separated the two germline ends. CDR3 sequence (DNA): TGTGCCAGCAGTTATGGAGTCTCTGGGGCCAACGTCCTGACTTTC. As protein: CASSYGVSGANVLTF.

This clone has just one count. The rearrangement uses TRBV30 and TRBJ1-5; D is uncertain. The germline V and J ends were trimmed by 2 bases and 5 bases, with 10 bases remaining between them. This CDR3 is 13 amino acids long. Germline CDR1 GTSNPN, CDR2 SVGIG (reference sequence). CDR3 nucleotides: TGTGCCTGGAGTAATCTCTGGGATCAGCCCCAGCATTTT. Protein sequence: CAWSNLWDQPQHF.

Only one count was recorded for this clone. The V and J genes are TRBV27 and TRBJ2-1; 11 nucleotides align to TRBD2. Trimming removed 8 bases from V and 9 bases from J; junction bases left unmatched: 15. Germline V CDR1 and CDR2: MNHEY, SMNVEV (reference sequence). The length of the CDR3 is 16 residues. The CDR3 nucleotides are TGTGCCAGCCCTAACGCCCCGGGACTAGCGGCCGGTGAGCAGTTCTTC. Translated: CASPNAPGLAAGEQFF.

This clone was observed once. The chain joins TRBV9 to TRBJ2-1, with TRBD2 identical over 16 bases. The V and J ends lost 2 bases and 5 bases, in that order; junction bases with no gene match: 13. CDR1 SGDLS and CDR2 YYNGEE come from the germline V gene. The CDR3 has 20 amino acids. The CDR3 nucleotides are TGTGCCAGCAGCGTCGCGCCCGGGACTAGCGGGGGGGCCGTAGACAATGAGCAGTTCTTC. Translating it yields CASSVAPGTSGGAVDNEQFF.

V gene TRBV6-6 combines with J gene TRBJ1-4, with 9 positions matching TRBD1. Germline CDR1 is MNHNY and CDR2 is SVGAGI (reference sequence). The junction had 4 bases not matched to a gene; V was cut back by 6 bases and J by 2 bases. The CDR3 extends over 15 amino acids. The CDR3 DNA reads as TGTGCCAGCAGCCCAGGGACAGGGACTAATGAAAAACTGTTTTTT. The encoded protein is CASSPGTGTNEKLFF.

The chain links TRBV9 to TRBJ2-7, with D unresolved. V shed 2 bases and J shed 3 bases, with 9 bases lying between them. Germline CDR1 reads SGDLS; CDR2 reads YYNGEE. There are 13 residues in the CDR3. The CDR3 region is CASSVDEGYEQYF. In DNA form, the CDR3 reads TGTGCCAGCAGCGTCGATGAAGGCTACGAGCAGTACTTC. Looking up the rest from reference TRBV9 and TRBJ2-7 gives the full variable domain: DSGVTQTPKHLITATGQRVTLRCSPRSGDLSVYWYQQSLDQGLQFLIQYYNGEERAKGNILERFSAQQFPDLHSELNLSSLELGDSALYFCASSVDEGYEQYFGPGTRLTVT.

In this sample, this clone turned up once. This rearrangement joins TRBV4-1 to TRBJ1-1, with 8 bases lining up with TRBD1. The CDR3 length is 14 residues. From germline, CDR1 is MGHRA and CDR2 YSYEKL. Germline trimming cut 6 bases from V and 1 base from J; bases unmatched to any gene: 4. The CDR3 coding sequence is TGCGCCAGCAGTCTAGACAGGGGGAACACTGAAGCTTTCTTT. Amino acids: CASSLDRGNTEAFF.

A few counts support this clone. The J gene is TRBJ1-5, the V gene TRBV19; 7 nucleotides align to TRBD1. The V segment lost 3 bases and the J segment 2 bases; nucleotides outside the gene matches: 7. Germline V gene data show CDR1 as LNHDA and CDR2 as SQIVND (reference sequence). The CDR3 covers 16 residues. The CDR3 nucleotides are TGTGCCAGTAGTATTTCCGACAGGGTGGGCAATCAGCCCCAGCATTTT. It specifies CASSISDRVGNQPQHF.

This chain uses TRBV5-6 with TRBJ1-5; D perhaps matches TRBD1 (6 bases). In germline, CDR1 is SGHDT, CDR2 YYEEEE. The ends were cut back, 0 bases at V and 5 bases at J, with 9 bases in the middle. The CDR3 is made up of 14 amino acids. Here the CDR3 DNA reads TGTGCCAGCAGCTTGGCGGCAGGGGATCAGCCCCAGCATTTT. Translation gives CASSLAAGDQPQHF.

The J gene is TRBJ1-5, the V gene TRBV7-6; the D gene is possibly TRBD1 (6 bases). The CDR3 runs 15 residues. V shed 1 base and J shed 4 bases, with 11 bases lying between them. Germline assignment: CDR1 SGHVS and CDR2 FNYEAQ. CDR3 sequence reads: CASSLGSQGNQPQHF. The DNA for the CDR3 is TGTGCCAGCAGCTTAGGTTCCCAGGGGAATCAGCCCCAGCATTTT.

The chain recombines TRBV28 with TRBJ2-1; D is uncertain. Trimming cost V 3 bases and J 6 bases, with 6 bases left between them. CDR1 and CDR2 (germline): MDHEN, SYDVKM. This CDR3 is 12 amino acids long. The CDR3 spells CASSFGSNEQFF. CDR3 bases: TGTGCCAGCAGTTTCGGTAGCAATGAGCAGTTCTTC.

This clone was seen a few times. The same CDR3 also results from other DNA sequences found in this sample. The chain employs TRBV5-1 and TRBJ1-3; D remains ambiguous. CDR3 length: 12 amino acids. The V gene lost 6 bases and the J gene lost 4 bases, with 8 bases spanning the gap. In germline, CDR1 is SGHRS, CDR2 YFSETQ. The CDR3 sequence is CASTGGGNTIYF. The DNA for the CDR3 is TGCGCCAGCACGGGCGGAGGAAACACCATATATTTT.

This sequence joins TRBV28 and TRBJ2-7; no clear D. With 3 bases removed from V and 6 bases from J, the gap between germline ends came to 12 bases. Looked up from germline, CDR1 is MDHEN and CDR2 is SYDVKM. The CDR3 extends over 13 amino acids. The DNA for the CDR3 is TGTGCCAGCAGTTTTAACTCGGCGGTCGAGCAGTACTTC. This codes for CASSFNSAVEQYF.

CDR3: CASSPKGRDGSEQYF. Here the CDR3 DNA reads TGCGCCAGCAGCCCGAAGGGACGGGACGGCTCGGAGCAGTACTTC. V and J are TRBV4-1 and TRBJ2-7; the D call may be TRBD1 or TRBD2 (5 bases each). Trimming took 4 bases from V and 7 from J, leaving 20 bases between them. Germline CDR1 reads MGHRA; CDR2 reads YSYEKL. The CDR3 is 15 amino acids.

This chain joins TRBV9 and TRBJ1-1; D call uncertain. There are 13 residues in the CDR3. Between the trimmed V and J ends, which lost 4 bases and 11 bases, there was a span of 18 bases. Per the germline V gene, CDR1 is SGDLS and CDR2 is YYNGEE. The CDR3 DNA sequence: TGTGCCAGCAGCACTAGCCAATTGGACGCGGCTTTCTTT. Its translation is CASSTSQLDAAFF.

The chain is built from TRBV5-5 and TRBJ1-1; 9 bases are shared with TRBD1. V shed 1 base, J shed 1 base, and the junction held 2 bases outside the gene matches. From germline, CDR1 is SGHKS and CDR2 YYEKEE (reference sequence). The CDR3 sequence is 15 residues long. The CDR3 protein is CASSLMGQGNTEAFF. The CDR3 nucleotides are TGTGCCAGCAGCTTGATGGGACAGGGGAACACTGAAGCTTTCTTT.

The CDR3 nucleotides read TGTGCCAGCAGGGACAACTCTGGAAACACCATATATTTT. Its protein product is CASRDNSGNTIYF. The chain uses TRBV7-9 and TRBJ1-3; D is possibly TRBD1 (5 bases). Trimming shortened V by 6 bases and J by 0 bases, and 6 bases separated the two germline ends. Germline V gene sequence: CDR1 SEHNR, CDR2 FQNEAQ (reference sequence). This CDR3 contains 13 residues.

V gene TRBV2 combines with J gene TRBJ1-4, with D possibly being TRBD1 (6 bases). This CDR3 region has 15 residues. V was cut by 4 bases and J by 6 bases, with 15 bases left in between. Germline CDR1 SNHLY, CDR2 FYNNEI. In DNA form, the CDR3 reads TGTGCCAGCAGTGGAGGGGGGAAGTACGATGAAAAACTGTTTTTT. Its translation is CASSGGGKYDEKLFF. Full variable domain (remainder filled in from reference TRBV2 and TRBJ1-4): EPEVTQTPSHQVTQMGQEVILRCVPISNHLYFYWYRQILGQKVEFLVSFYNNEISEKSEIFDDQFSVERPDGSNFTLKIRSTKLEDSAMYFCASSGGGKYDEKLFFGSGTQLSVL.

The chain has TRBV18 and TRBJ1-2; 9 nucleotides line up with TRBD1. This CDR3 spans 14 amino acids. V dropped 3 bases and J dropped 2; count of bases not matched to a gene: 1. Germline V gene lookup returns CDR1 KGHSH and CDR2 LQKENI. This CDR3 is CASSPGQGNYGYTF. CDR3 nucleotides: TGTGCCAGCTCACCGGGACAGGGCAACTATGGCTACACCTTC.

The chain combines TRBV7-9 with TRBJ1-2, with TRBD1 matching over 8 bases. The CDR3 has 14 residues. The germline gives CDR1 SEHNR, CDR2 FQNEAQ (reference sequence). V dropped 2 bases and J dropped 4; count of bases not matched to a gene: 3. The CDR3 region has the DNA TGTGCCAGCAGCTTACTAACAGGGGGCTATGGCTACACCTTC. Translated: CASSLLTGGYGYTF. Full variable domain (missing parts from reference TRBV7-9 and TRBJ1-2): DTGVSQNPRHKITKRGQNVTFRCDPISEHNRLYWYRQTLGQGPEFLTYFQNEAQLEKSRLLSDRFSAERPKGSFSTLEIQRTEQGDSAMYLCASSLLTGGYGYTFGSGTRLTVV.

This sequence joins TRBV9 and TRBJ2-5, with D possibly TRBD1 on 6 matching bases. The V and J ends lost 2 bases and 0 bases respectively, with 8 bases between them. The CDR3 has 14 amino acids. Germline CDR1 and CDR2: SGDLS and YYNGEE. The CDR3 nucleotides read TGTGCCAGCAGCGTCGGACAGAACCAAGAGACCCAGTACTTC. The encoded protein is CASSVGQNQETQYF. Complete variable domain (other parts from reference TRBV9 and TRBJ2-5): DSGVTQTPKHLITATGQRVTLRCSPRSGDLSVYWYQQSLDQGLQFLIQYYNGEERAKGNILERFSAQQFPDLHSELNLSSLELGDSALYFCASSVGQNQETQYFGPGTRLLVL.